A single sample gave rise to the 11 T cell receptor beta chains below, sequenced in a study of T-cell memory formation after mild COVID-19. Each CDR3 protein is one row after TCRdb ran MiXCR on the 5' RACE reads. The sample yields 400,000 or so distinct CDR3 sequences, roughly 21% seen once. Sequencing was carried out using PBMCs or a T cell subset sorted from them (not recorded which). The origin of the receptors is an adult woman who had mild COVID-19 (a few samples of this study predate the infection). Cell type and time point are not known.

The table lists this clonotype with a few counts. The rearrangement links TRBV20-1 to TRBJ2-1; D may be TRBD2 (7 bases). Germline V gene sequence: CDR1 DFQATT, CDR2 SNEGSKA (reference sequence). CDR3 size: 13 residues. Trimming took 4 bases from V and 7 from J, leaving 14 bases between them. The CDR3 spells CSANKQGGNEQFF. The CDR3 bases are TGCAGTGCTAATAAACAGGGAGGGAATGAGCAGTTCTTC.

V and J are TRBV3-1 and TRBJ2-7; D unresolved. Germline-derived CDR1 and CDR2 are LGHDT and YNNKEL (reference sequence). The CDR3 is 14 amino acids. The V gene lost 4 bases and the J gene lost 4 bases, with 14 bases spanning the gap. CDR3 sequence (DNA): TGTGCCAGCAGCCCCACGTCAGTATCATACGAGCAGTACTTC. Translation: CASSPTSVSYEQYF.

The chain links TRBV2 to TRBJ1-1; D unresolved. The V end lost 7 bases, the J end lost 3 bases, and 12 bases lay between the germline ends. Germline V gene lookup returns CDR1 SNHLY and CDR2 FYNNEI. CDR3 length equals 13 residues. This chain's CDR3 is CASNRDPYTEAFF. DNA for the CDR3: TGTGCCAGCAACCGAGACCCGTACACTGAAGCTTTCTTT.

The chain uses TRBV2 and TRBJ1-2, with D hard to call. Germline V gene sequence: CDR1 SNHLY, CDR2 FYNNEI. The CDR3 extends over 14 amino acids. V gave up 6 bases and J gave up 0 bases, with 11 bases separating them. Written as DNA, the CDR3 is TGTGCCAGCAGCTGGACGGTGACTAACTATGGCTACACCTTC. Its protein product is CASSWTVTNYGYTF. Based on the CDR3 plus reference TRBV2 and TRBJ1-2, the full variable domain is EPEVTQTPSHQVTQMGQEVILRCVPISNHLYFYWYRQILGQKVEFLVSFYNNEISEKSEIFDDQFSVERPDGSNFTLKIRSTKLEDSAMYFCASSWTVTNYGYTFGSGTRLTVV.

The CDR3 sequence is CASSLFGTGSNTEAFF. The CDR3 DNA is TGTGCCAGCAGCTTATTTGGGACAGGGTCGAACACTGAAGCTTTCTTT. The rearrangement uses TRBV13 and TRBJ1-1; TRBD1 aligns across 9 bases. Losses at the gene ends were 2 bases for V and 1 base for J; bases not matched to a gene: 5. Germline loops: CDR1 PRHDT, CDR2 FYEKMQ (reference sequence). The CDR3 has 16 residues. The whole variable domain, filled in from reference TRBV13 and TRBJ1-1, reads AAGVIQSPRHLIKEKRETATLKCYPIPRHDTVYWYQQGPGQDPQFLISFYEKMQSDKGSIPDRFSAQQFSDYHSELNMSSLELGDSALYFCASSLFGTGSNTEAFFGQGTRLTVV.

The chain links TRBV25-1 to TRBJ2-2, with TRBD2 identical over 10 bases. The junction had 8 bases not matched to a gene; V was cut back by 1 base and J by 3 bases. The germline V gene has CDR1 MGHDK and CDR2 SYGVNS. CDR3 length: 18 residues. The CDR3, as DNA: TGTGCCAGCAGTGAATCGCGGCTAGCGGGAGTGTACACCGGGGAGCTGTTTTTT. Its translation: CASSESRLAGVYTGELFF.

This chain joins TRBV29-1 and TRBJ2-7; 9 positions agree with TRBD1. The CDR3 totals 14 residues. Germline V gene lookup returns CDR1 SQVTM and CDR2 ANQGSEA. V shed 8 bases, J shed 1 base, and the junction held 9 bases outside the gene matches. The CDR3 protein is CSFCPGQGSYEQYF. CDR3 nucleotides: TGCAGCTTCTGCCCGGGACAGGGTTCCTACGAGCAGTACTTC.

Concerning this clonotype: Its ends do not fully match the called genes, so a read error is possible. This chain connects TRBV5-5 to TRBJ2-1; D assignment may be TRBD1 or TRBD2 (5 bases each). The CDR3 spans 15 residues. Germline CDR1 and CDR2: SGHKS and YYEKEE (reference sequence). CDR3 nucleotides: TGTGCCAGCAGATTGGGACCCTTAGGGGAAAATGAGCAGTTCTTC. Translated: CASRLGPLGENEQFF.

The CDR3 loop is CASSKTGGKDYEQYF. The CDR3 DNA is TGTGCCAGCTCAAAAACGGGAGGGAAAGACTACGAGCAGTACTTC. The rearrangement uses TRBV18 and TRBJ2-7, with 8 bases matching TRBD2. The CDR3 covers 15 residues. CDR1 is KGHSH and CDR2 is LQKENI in the germline V gene. Trimming cost V 5 bases and J 3 bases; bases outside gene matches: 9.

In this sample, this clonotype turned up a few times. The rearrangement links TRBV11-2 to TRBJ2-3; no reliable D call. The CDR3 is 14 residues long. V lost 3 bases and J 1 base, leaving 8 bases between the germline ends. The germline V gene encodes CDR1 SGHAT and CDR2 FQNNGV. CDR3: CASSFWDGTDTQYF. CDR3 DNA: TGTGCCAGCAGCTTTTGGGATGGCACAGATACGCAGTATTTT.

The chain has TRBV25-1 and TRBJ2-7; TRBD2 agrees at 8 bases. Germline V gives CDR1 MGHDK, CDR2 SYGVNS. V was clipped by 1 base and J by 1 base; unmatched bases: 3. There are 15 residues in the CDR3. The CDR3 DNA reads as TGTGCCAGCAGTGAATCGGGGGGGGTATCCTACGAGCAGTACTTC. Its translation: CASSESGGVSYEQYF.